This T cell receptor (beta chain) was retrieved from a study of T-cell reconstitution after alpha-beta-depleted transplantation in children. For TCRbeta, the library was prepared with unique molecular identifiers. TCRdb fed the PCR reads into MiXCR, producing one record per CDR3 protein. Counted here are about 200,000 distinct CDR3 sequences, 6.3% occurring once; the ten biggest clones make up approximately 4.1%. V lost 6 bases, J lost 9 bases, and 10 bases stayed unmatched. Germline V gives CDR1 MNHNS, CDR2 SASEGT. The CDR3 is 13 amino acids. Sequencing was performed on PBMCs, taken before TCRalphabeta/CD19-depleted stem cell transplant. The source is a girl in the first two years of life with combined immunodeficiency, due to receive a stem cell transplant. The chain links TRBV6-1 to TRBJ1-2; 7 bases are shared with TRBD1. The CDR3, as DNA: TGTGCCAGCAGCCTCGGGACAGCCACACGCTACACCTTC. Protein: CASSLGTATRYTF.